This T cell receptor (beta chain) was sequenced during a study of blood T cell repertoires in COVID-19. Study-wide background: The United States, Italy and Spain provided the acute and convalescent COVID-19 samples. Sample material is recorded as cDNA or gDNA derived from T cells, B-cell-depleted T cells, or PBMCs.

Study processing details: Amplification with reference gene primers provided the estimates of nucleated cell counts. The data were produced by immunoSEQ multiplex PCR, yet TCRdb's version contains in-frame clones alone and is incomplete. V, J and clone size were drawn from that table, and D and trimming were deduced from the DNA. This sample yields about 76,000 clones, of which roughly 84% are seen a single time; approximately 11% belongs to the top ten. The germline V and J ends were trimmed by 4 bases and 5 bases, with 14 bases remaining between them. The germline V gene has CDR1 SGHNT and CDR2 YYREEE (reference sequence). This CDR3 spans 14 amino acids.

This receptor was taken from a man in his 60s with COVID-19, enrolled during active disease. The genes are TRBV5-4 and TRBJ2-3, with D perhaps TRBD2 (5 bases). Sequencing was done on a sample of peripheral blood. The CDR3 DNA reads as TGTGCCAGCAGCGATCTCGGAGGAGGAGATACGCAGTATTTT. Its translation is CASSDLGGGDTQYF. The full variable domain, its missing parts supplied by reference TRBV5-4 and TRBJ2-3, is ETGVTQSPTHLIKTRGQQVTLRCSSQSGHNTVSWYQQALGQGPQFIFQYYREEENGRGNFPPRFSGLQFPNYSSELNVNALELDDSALYLCASSDLGGGDTQYFGPGTRLTVL.